A single sample gave rise to the 27 T cell receptor beta chains below, sequenced in a study of human T cells and chemical hapten exposure. TCRdb passed the RACE reads through MiXCR, listing each CDR3 protein once. The table has about 48,000 distinct CDR3 sequences, roughly 10% seen once; the top ten hold around 17%. Sample time point: patch test 3, about 24 weeks after DPC sensitization. Regarding treatment: therapeutic diphenylcyclopropenone sensitization with weekly scalp DPC. Sequenced here: whole blood, sampled in connection with sensitization to the hapten diphenylcyclopropenone (DPC). The receptors were gathered from a woman between 40 and 50 years old with alopecia areata. Some clones in this sample may be carry-over from other donors' samples.

Ten or more counts support this clonotype. The chain carries TRBV20-1 and TRBJ2-7; D possibly corresponds to TRBD2 (5 bases). The CDR3 spans 14 residues. CDR1 is DFQATT and CDR2 is SNEGSKA in the germline V gene (reference sequence). Trimming removed 3 bases at V and 3 bases at J, with 15 bases between. The CDR3 protein is CSARVIEGIYEQYF. The CDR3 nucleotides are TGCAGTGCTAGGGTTATTGAGGGTATCTACGAGCAGTACTTC.

This clonotype was counted ten times or more. The rearrangement uses TRBV7-9 and TRBJ1-1; a possible D gene is TRBD1 (6 bases). CDR1 is SEHNR, CDR2 FQNEAQ, per germline (reference sequence). The CDR3 is 13 amino acids. The V end was cut by 5 bases, the J end by 1 base, with 8 bases between. CDR3 nucleotide sequence: TGTGCCAGCAGCCAACAGGGGAACACTGAAGCTTTCTTT. Translated, it gives CASSQQGNTEAFF.

This clonotype has ten or more counts. The rearrangement joins TRBV7-9 to TRBJ2-5, with TRBD1 as a possible D gene (6 bases). CDR1 SEHNR and CDR2 FQNEAQ come from the germline V gene (reference sequence). The CDR3 contains 13 residues. Trimming stripped 5 bases from V and 3 bases from J, with 10 bases between. CDR3 DNA: TGTGCCAGCAGCCGCGGACAGAAAGAGACCCAGTACTTC. This sequence encodes CASSRGQKETQYF.

The CDR3, as DNA: TGTGCCAGCAGCCAAACGGGAGGGAGCTATGGCTACACCTTC. As protein: CASSQTGGSYGYTF. The chain recombines TRBV9 with TRBJ1-2; no clear D. The CDR3 spans 14 residues. Deletions cut 4 bases from V and 4 bases from J, with 14 bases between. Germline CDR1 and CDR2: SGDLS and YYNGEE.

This clonotype appeared many times. The CDR3 reads CASSLMRGDPYNEQFF. As DNA, the CDR3 is TGTGCCAGCAGCTTGATGCGGGGGGACCCCTACAATGAGCAGTTCTTC. The chain couples TRBV7-8 to TRBJ2-1, with 8 nucleotides matching TRBD2. The CDR3 runs 16 residues. With 3 bases clipped from V and 2 bases from J, the junction kept 6 bases outside the gene matches. Per germline, CDR1 SGHVS and CDR2 FQNEAQ.

This clonotype showed up just a few times. The chain recombines TRBV9 with TRBJ2-7, with 9 nucleotides matching TRBD1. Trimming cost V 4 bases and J 5 bases; bases outside gene matches: 13. Per germline, CDR1 SGDLS and CDR2 YYNGEE. The CDR3 sequence is 16 residues long. CDR3 coding DNA: TGTGCCAGCAGCCATCCCAAGGACAGGGGTAGTAACGAGCAGTACTTC. This codes for CASSHPKDRGSNEQYF.

This clonotype was detected ten times or more. The chain uses TRBV4-1 and TRBJ1-4; 10 bases agree with TRBD1. This CDR3 spans 15 amino acids. CDR1 is MGHRA and CDR2 is YSYEKL in the germline V gene. Losses at the gene ends were 4 bases for V and 8 bases for J; bases not matched to a gene: 7. The CDR3 reads CASSRTLGQGEKLFF. In DNA, the CDR3 is TGCGCCAGCAGCCGGACCCTGGGACAGGGGGAAAAACTGTTTTTT.

This clonotype was observed a few times. Mismatch with germline at one junction end may stem from a read error. This chain links TRBV24-1 with TRBJ2-3; 9 nucleotides agree with TRBD1. From germline, CDR1 is KGHDR and CDR2 SFDVKD. This CDR3 spans 15 amino acids. The CDR3 protein is CATSGKDRGTDTQYF. Written as DNA, the CDR3 is TGTGCCACCAGTGGGAAGGACAGGGGCACTGATACGCAGTATTTT.

A few counts support this clonotype. This sequence joins TRBV7-6 and TRBJ2-2, with a tentative D call TRBD2 (7 bases). V lost 6 bases to trimming and J lost 0 bases, with 17 bases between them. Germline V gene lookup returns CDR1 SGHVS and CDR2 FNYEAQ. The CDR3 has 17 amino acids. CDR3 DNA sequence: TGTGCCAGCAGGCCGAGAATCGGGGGGCCGAACACCGGGGAGCTGTTTTTT. This codes for CASRPRIGGPNTGELFF.

This clonotype was recorded many times. V is TRBV6-4 and J is TRBJ1-5; 7 bases align to TRBD1. This CDR3 comprises 14 residues. V lost 6 bases to trimming and J lost 7 bases; unmatched junction nucleotides: 9. Germline loops: CDR1 MRHNA, CDR2 SNTAGT. This chain's CDR3 is CASRDTGVRQPQHF. DNA for the CDR3: TGTGCCAGCAGGGATACAGGGGTTAGGCAGCCCCAGCATTTT.

This clonotype was seen at least ten times. The CDR3 DNA follows: TGTGCCAGCAGCTCCGCTGGGGCGGGGCCCTACAATGAGCAGTTCTTC. Protein sequence: CASSSAGAGPYNEQFF. This rearrangement joins TRBV7-6 to TRBJ2-1; D may be TRBD2 (6 bases). CDR1 is SGHVS and CDR2 is FNYEAQ in the germline V gene. This CDR3 is built from 16 residues. Trimming took off 4 bases at V and 2 bases at J, with 15 bases between the two ends.

This clonotype was seen many times. The chain combines TRBV7-6 with TRBJ2-7; TRBD1 agrees at 7 bases. CDR3 length equals 12 residues. The trim removed 3 bases at V and 5 bases at J, leaving 1 base unmatched. Germline CDR1 SGHVS, CDR2 FNYEAQ. CDR3 region: CASSLTGNEQYF. In DNA, the CDR3 is TGTGCCAGCAGCTTGACAGGGAACGAGCAGTACTTC.

The chain recombines TRBV4-1 with TRBJ1-1; no firm D call. Germline V gene sequence: CDR1 MGHRA, CDR2 YSYEKL. The CDR3 covers 18 residues. Between the trimmed V and J ends, which lost 3 bases and 3 bases, there was a span of 23 bases. Written as DNA, the CDR3 is TGCGCCAGCAGCCAGGATAGTGACATCTCTGCCCCCTACACTGAAGCTTTCTTT. Translated: CASSQDSDISAPYTEAFF.

This clonotype has ten or more counts. This chain links TRBV2 with TRBJ2-1, with D hard to call. The V gene lost 4 bases and the J gene lost 9 bases, with 16 bases spanning the gap. The germline gives CDR1 SNHLY, CDR2 FYNNEI. The CDR3 length is 14 residues. The CDR3: CASSVSTFLGEQFF. CDR3 DNA: TGTGCCAGCAGTGTGTCTACCTTCTTGGGTGAGCAGTTCTTC.

This clonotype was seen a few times. The chain is built from TRBV30 and TRBJ2-7; 10 nucleotides agree with TRBD2. Germline V gene data show CDR1 as GTSNPN and CDR2 as SVGIG (reference sequence). The ends lost 3 bases at V and 7 bases at J; junction bases unmatched: 9. The CDR3 contains 14 residues. CDR3 nucleotides: TGTGCCTGGAGCCCGGGACTAGCGTCGGGTGAGCAGTACTTC. It translates to CAWSPGLASGEQYF.

This clonotype was detected only a few times. V gene TRBV2 combines with J gene TRBJ1-2, with 11 bases that match TRBD1. CDR1 and CDR2 (germline): SNHLY, FYNNEI. Unmatched junction bases numbered 4, after V lost 3 bases and J lost 7 bases. The CDR3 has 14 residues. DNA for the CDR3: TGTGCCAGCAGTGAGGACAGGGGGCGCGGTGGCTACACCTTC. Translating it yields CASSEDRGRGGYTF.

This clonotype has a count of ten or more. The chain combines TRBV30 with TRBJ1-1; D is ambiguous. Germline values: CDR1 GTSNPN, CDR2 SVGIG (reference sequence). There are 14 residues in the CDR3. The V end lost 2 bases, the J end lost 0 bases, and 10 bases lay between the germline ends. This chain's CDR3 is CAWSIGALNTEAFF. CDR3 sequence (DNA): TGTGCCTGGAGTATCGGAGCCCTGAACACTGAAGCTTTCTTT.

This CDR3 reads CASSRDRTLINEQFF. DNA of the CDR3: TGCGCCAGCAGCCGGGACAGGACCCTTATCAATGAGCAGTTCTTC. The chain combines TRBV5-1 with TRBJ2-1; 8 bases align to TRBD1. Looked up from germline, CDR1 is SGHRS and CDR2 is YFSETQ. Losses at the gene ends were 4 bases for V and 6 bases for J; bases not matched to a gene: 9. The CDR3 contains 15 residues.

Only a few counts were recorded for this clonotype. The CDR3, as DNA: TGTGCCAGTAGTGTTCAAGGACTAGCCAAAAACATTCAGTACTTC. Protein: CASSVQGLAKNIQYF. The rearrangement links TRBV19 to TRBJ2-4, with TRBD2 as a possible D gene (5 bases). Trimming pared 5 bases from V and 0 bases from J, leaving 11 bases between. Germline V CDR1 and CDR2: LNHDA, SQIVND (reference sequence). The CDR3 is 15 amino acids.

This clonotype was picked up a small number of times. The CDR3 DNA is TGTGCCAGCAGCGTAGGGAATCAGCCCCAGCATTTT. Its protein product is CASSVGNQPQHF. J is TRBJ1-5 and V is TRBV9, with D unclear. The V gene's germline CDR1 is SGDLS and CDR2 YYNGEE. Trimming left V 0 bases short and J 4 bases short, with 2 bases between. This CDR3 has 12 residues.

J is TRBJ1-4 and V is TRBV5-4, with a possible D match to TRBD1 (5 bases). The CDR3 spans 16 residues. Trimming removed 4 bases at V and 1 base at J, with 14 bases between. Germline CDR1 SGHNT, CDR2 YYREEE (reference sequence). As DNA, the CDR3 is TGTGCCAGCAGCAGCAATCCAGGGAGAACTAATGAAAAACTGTTTTTT. Translating it yields CASSSNPGRTNEKLFF. The whole variable domain, filled in from reference TRBV5-4 and TRBJ1-4, reads ETGVTQSPTHLIKTRGQQVTLRCSSQSGHNTVSWYQQALGQGPQFIFQYYREEENGRGNFPPRFSGLQFPNYSSELNVNALELDDSALYLCASSSNPGRTNEKLFFGSGTQLSVL.

This clonotype was counted between two and nine times. Written as DNA, the CDR3 is TGCAGTGCTAGGGGACAGGGAACCAAAGAGACCCAGTACTTC. Its protein product is CSARGQGTKETQYF. The V call is TRBV20-1, the J call TRBJ2-5, with 9 bases matching TRBD1. CDR3 length: 14 amino acids. After removal of 3 bases from V and 3 bases from J, the junction contained 5 bases not matched to a gene. The germline CDR1 and CDR2 sequences are DFQATT and SNEGSKA (reference sequence).

In its sample, this clonotype was seen many times. This chain links TRBV20-1 with TRBJ1-5, with 8 positions matching TRBD1. There are 15 residues in the CDR3. In germline, CDR1 is DFQATT, CDR2 SNEGSKA (reference sequence). With 4 bases clipped from V and 3 bases from J, the junction kept 8 bases outside the gene matches. The CDR3: CSATPGTGINQPQHF. For the CDR3, the DNA is TGCAGTGCTACCCCCGGGACAGGTATCAATCAGCCCCAGCATTTT.

The rearrangement uses TRBV6-1 and TRBJ1-3; D possibly corresponds to TRBD1 (5 bases). This CDR3 is built from 16 residues. The V gene lost 3 bases and the J gene lost 2 bases, with 14 bases spanning the gap. Germline V gives CDR1 MNHNS, CDR2 SASEGT. Here the CDR3 DNA reads TGTGCCAGCAGTGAGCAGGGTCCGTCTGCTGGAAACACCATATATTTT. Residues: CASSEQGPSAGNTIYF.

This clonotype came up many times. The gene calls are TRBV7-9 and TRBJ1-5, with 8 bases lining up with TRBD1. The CDR3 is made up of 17 amino acids. The germline CDR1 and CDR2 sequences are SEHNR and FQNEAQ (reference sequence). J gave up 2 bases and V 5 bases, and 11 bases lay outside the gene matches. The CDR3 loop is CASSPGPGGPGNQPQHF. The CDR3 DNA follows: TGTGCCAGCAGCCCGGGGCCAGGGGGCCCTGGCAATCAGCCCCAGCATTTT.

This clonotype was seen ten or more times. The chain has TRBV6-1 and TRBJ1-6; D is uncertain. This CDR3 spans 16 amino acids. With 1 base removed from V and 0 bases from J, the gap between germline ends came to 7 bases. Germline CDR1 is MNHNS and CDR2 is SASEGT. CDR3 sequence reads: CASSEDGGSYNSPLHF. The CDR3 DNA follows: TGTGCCAGCAGTGAAGACGGAGGCTCCTATAATTCACCCCTCCACTTT.

This clonotype was picked up a small number of times. The genes are TRBV5-6 and TRBJ2-3; the D is unclear. V shed 2 bases and J shed 5 bases, with 12 bases lying between them. Germline V gives CDR1 SGHDT, CDR2 YYEEEE. CDR3 length: 14 amino acids. The CDR3 nucleotides read TGTGCCAGCAGCTTCTTCCGGGTATTAGATACGCAGTATTTT. The encoded protein is CASSFFRVLDTQYF.